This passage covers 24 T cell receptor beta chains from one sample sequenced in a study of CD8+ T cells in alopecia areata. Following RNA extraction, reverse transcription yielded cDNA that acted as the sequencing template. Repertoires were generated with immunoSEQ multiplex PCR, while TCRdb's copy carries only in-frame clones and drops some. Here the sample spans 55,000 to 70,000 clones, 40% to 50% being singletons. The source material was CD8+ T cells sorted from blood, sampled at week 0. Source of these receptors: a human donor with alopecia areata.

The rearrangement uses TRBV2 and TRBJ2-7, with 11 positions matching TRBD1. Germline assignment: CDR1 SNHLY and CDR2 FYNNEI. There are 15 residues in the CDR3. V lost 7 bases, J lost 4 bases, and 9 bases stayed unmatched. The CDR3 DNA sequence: TGTGCCAGCACCCCCTGGGGGACAGGGGGGTACGAGCAGTACTTC. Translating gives CASTPWGTGGYEQYF.

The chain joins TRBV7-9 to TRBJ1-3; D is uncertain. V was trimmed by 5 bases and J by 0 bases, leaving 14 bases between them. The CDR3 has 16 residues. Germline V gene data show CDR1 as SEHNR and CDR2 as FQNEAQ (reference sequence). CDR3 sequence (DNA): TGTGCCAGCAGCGACACGACGGTTAGCTCTGGAAACACCATATATTTT. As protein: CASSDTTVSSGNTIYF.

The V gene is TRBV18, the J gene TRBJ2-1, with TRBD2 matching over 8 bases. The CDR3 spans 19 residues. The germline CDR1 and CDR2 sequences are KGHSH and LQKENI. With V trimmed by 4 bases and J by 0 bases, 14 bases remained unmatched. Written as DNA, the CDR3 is TGTGCCAGCTCACGCTCCCAGGCGGGAGGCGGCAGCTCCTACAATGAGCAGTTCTTC. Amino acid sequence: CASSRSQAGGGSSYNEQFF.

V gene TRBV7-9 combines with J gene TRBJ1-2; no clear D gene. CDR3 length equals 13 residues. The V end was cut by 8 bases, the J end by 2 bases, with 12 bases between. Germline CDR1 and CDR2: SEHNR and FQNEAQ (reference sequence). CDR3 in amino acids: CASRLGENYGYTF. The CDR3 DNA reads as TGTGCCAGCCGGCTCGGGGAGAACTATGGCTACACCTTC.

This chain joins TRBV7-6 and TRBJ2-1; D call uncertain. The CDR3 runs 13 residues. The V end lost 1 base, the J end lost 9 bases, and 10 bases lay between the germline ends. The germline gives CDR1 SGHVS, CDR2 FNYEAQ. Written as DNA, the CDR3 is TGTGCCAGCAGCTTAGAAGTGTTTGGTGAGCAGTTCTTC. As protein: CASSLEVFGEQFF.

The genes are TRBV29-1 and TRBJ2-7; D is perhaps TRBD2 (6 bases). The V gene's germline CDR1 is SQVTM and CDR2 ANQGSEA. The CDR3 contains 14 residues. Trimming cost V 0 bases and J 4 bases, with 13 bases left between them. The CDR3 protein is CSVEDTFAGYEQYF. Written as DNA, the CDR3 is TGCAGCGTTGAAGATACTTTTGCGGGGTACGAGCAGTACTTC.

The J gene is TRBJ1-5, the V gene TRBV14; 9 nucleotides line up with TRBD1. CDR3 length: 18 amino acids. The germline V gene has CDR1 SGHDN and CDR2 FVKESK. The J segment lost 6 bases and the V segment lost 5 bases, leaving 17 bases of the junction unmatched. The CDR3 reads CASSYHPTGGGWGQPQHF. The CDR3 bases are TGTGCCAGCAGCTATCACCCCACAGGGGGCGGTTGGGGTCAGCCCCAGCATTTT.

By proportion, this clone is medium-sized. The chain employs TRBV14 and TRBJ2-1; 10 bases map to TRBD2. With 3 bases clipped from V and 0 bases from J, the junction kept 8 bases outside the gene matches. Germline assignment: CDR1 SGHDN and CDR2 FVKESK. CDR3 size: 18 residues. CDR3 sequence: CASSQNGLAVLSYNEQFF. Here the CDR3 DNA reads TGTGCCAGCAGCCAGAATGGACTAGCGGTCCTCTCCTACAATGAGCAGTTCTTC.

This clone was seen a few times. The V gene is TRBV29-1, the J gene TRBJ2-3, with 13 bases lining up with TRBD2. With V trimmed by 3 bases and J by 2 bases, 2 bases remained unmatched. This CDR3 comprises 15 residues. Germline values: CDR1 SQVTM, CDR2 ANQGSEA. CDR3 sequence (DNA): TGCAGCGTTGAGGGGACTAGCGGGGACACAGATACGCAGTATTTT. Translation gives CSVEGTSGDTDTQYF.

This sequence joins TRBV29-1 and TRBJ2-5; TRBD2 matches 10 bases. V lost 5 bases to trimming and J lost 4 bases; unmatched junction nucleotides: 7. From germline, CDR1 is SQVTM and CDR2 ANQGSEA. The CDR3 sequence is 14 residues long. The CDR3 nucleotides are TGCAGCGTTTTAATAGCGGGAGGCCCAGAGACCCAGTACTTC. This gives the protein CSVLIAGGPETQYF.

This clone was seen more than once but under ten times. The CDR3 region has the DNA TGTGCCAGCAGTCCCACACCAGGGGAGGTAACCCAGTACTTC. Amino acids: CASSPTPGEVTQYF. The V gene is TRBV28, the J gene TRBJ2-5; D could derive from TRBD1 or TRBD2 (6 bases each). The CDR3 is 14 residues long. Germline CDR1 and CDR2: MDHEN and SYDVKM. The V gene lost 5 bases and the J gene lost 8 bases, with 18 bases spanning the gap.

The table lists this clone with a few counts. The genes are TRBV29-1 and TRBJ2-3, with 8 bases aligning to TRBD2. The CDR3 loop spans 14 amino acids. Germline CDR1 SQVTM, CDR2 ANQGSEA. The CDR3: CSEWTGGSTDTQYF. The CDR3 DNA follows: TGCAGTGAGTGGACGGGAGGGAGCACAGATACGCAGTATTTT.

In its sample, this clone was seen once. The CDR3 is CSVLTPLAEVTGELFF. DNA for the CDR3: TGCAGCGTTCTCACCCCCCTAGCGGAGGTCACCGGGGAGCTGTTTTTT. The V call is TRBV29-1, the J call TRBJ2-2; 7 bases are shared with TRBD2. The CDR3 has 16 amino acids. Germline V lookup: CDR1 SQVTM, CDR2 ANQGSEA. V lost 5 bases, J lost 4 bases, and 13 bases stayed unmatched.

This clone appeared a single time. The CDR3 DNA reads as TGTGCCAGCAGCGTAACGGGAGGGGGCCAAGAGACCCAGTACTTC. Translation gives CASSVTGGGQETQYF. V and J are TRBV9 and TRBJ2-5; 8 bases are a match to TRBD2. Germline assignment: CDR1 SGDLS and CDR2 YYNGEE. This CDR3 has 15 residues. V lost 1 base to trimming and J lost 1 base; unmatched junction nucleotides: 3.

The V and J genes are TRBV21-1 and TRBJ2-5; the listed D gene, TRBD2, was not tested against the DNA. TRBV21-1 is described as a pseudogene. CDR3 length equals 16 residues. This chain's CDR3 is CASSTRTSGRGETQYF. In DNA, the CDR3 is TGTGCCAGCAGCACCCGGACTAGCGGGAGGGGAGAGACCCAGTACTTC.

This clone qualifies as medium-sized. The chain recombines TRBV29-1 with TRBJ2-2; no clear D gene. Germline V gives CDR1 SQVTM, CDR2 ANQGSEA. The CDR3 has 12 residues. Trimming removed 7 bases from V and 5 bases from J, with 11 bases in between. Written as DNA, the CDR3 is TGCAGCGGACTTTTGATTACCGGGGAGCTGTTTTTT. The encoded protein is CSGLLITGELFF.

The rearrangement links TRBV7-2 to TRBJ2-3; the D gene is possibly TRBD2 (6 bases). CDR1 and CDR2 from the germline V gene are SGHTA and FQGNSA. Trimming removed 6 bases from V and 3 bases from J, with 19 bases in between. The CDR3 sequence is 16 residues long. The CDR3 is CASSLRAPGRTDTQYF. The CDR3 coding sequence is TGTGCCAGCAGTCTACGGGCCCCGGGGAGGACAGATACGCAGTATTTT.

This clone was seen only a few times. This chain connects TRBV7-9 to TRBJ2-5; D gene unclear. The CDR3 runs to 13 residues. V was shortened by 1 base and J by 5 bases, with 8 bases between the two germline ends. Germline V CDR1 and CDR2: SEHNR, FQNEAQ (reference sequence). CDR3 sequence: CASSLEGYETQYF. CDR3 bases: TGTGCCAGCAGCTTAGAAGGGTACGAGACCCAGTACTTC.

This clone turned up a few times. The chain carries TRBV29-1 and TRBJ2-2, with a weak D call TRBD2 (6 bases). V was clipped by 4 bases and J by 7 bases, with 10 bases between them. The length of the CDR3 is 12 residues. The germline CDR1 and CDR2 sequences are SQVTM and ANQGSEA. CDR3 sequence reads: CSVGAEGGELFF. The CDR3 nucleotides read TGCAGCGTTGGGGCGGAGGGCGGGGAGCTGTTTTTT.

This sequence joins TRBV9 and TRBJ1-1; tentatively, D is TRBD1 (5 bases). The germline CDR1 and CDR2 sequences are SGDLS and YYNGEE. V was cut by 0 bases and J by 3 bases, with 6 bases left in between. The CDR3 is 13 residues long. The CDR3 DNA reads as TGTGCCAGCAGCGTAGGGGGGGACACTGAAGCTTTCTTT. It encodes CASSVGGDTEAFF.

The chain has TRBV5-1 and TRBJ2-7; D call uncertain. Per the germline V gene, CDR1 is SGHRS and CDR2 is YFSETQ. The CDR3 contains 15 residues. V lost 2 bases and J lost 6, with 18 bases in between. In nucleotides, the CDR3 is TGCGCCAGCAGCTTAGTTGAAGGGCTCAACCTCGAGCAGTACTTC. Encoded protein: CASSLVEGLNLEQYF.

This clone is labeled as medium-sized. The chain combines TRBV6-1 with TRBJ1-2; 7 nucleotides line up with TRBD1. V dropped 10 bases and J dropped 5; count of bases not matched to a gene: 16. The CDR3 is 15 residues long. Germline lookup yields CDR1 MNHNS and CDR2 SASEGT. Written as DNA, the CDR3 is TGTGCCACCAGCCCCCCGACAGGGTACTTTTATGGCTACACCTTC. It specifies CATSPPTGYFYGYTF.

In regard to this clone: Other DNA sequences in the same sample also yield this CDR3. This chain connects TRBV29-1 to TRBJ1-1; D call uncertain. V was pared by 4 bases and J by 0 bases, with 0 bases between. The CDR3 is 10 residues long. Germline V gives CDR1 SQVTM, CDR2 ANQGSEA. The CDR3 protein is CSVVNTEAFF. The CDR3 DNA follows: TGCAGCGTTGTGAACACTGAAGCTTTCTTT.

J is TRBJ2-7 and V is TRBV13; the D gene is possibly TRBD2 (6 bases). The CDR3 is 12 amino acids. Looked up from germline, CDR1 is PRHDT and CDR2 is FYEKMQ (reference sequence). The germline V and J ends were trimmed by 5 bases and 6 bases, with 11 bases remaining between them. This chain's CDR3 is CASSLGRFEQYF. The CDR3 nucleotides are TGTGCCAGCAGCCTCGGGAGATTCGAGCAGTACTTC.